This TCR beta chain was observed in a study of monozygotic twins with inflammatory bowel disease. Study observations and caveats: Variability in patient repertoires may have come partly from differing immunosuppressive treatments.

cDNA for TCRalpha and TCRbeta was amplified by nested PCRs of roughly 17 then approximately 9 cycles. With the 5' RACE reads reprocessed, TCRdb shows one record per CDR3 protein and no DNA. This sample contains fewer than 400,000 distinct CDR3 sequences. Of note for this clonotype: Its target is unknown.

Germline CDR1 MNHEY, CDR2 SMNVEV (reference sequence). CDR3 length equals 14 residues. The sequence derives from a human donor with ulcerative colitis or Crohn's disease, or a healthy co-twin of an affected twin (not recorded which). The specimen was blood. The chain combines TRBV27 with TRBJ2-7; without DNA, the TCRdb call of TRBD2 cannot be checked. This CDR3 reads CASRGLAGRNEQYF.